This TCR beta chain came from a study of cytomegalovirus exposure and HLA in healthy donors. A note on this clone: Its antigen is still unknown.

General study results and limits: 87-base-pair reads could not separate some V segments, including TRBV6-2 and TRBV6-3. Later on, an analysis tied approximately 17,000 TCR beta sequences to HLA alleles at 0.05 false discovery rate. With later analysis, a missense DCLRE1C variant became linked to TCR beta V- and J-gene trimming. Researchers counted 164 TCR beta chains as cytomegalovirus-associated.

Primers: 60 Vbeta forward and 13 Jbeta reverse. Measured with immunoSEQ multiplex PCR; TCRdb has only the in-frame clones, and not every one. The sample includes 150,000 to 200,000 clones, around 80% of them seen just once. The V segment lost 4 bases and the J segment 4 bases; nucleotides outside the gene matches: 4. This CDR3 is built from 15 residues. CDR1 and CDR2 (germline): LNHDA, SQIVND (reference sequence). Sequencing input: PBMCs. This receptor was identified in a girl aged 2 to 10 in good health and CMV-seropositive. This sequence joins TRBV19 and TRBJ1-4; 9 bases are a match to TRBD1. This CDR3 reads CASSRWTGDNEKLFF. The CDR3, as DNA: TGTGCCAGTAGTAGGTGGACAGGGGATAATGAAAAACTGTTTTTT.